This T cell receptor beta chain was found in a study of identical twins. Overall study findings and caveats: Modeled out-of-frame TCR alpha sharing in monozygotic twins fell below observed levels.

The CDR3 contains 12 residues. Germline V gene lookup returns CDR1 GTSNPN and CDR2 SVGIG (reference sequence). V was pared by 3 bases and J by 7 bases, with 12 bases between. On this clonotype: Antigen unknown.

TCRdb used MiXCR to reprocess the 5' RACE reads, holding one entry per CDR3 protein. Of under 350,000 distinct CDR3 sequences in the sample, 9.5% are singletons; the top ten hold approximately 6.6%. This same sample was also taken into another study, of yellow fever vaccine responses in identical twins.

This receptor was obtained from a woman under 30 in good health. The genes are TRBV30 and TRBJ1-1; D possibly corresponds to TRBD1 (6 bases). Material for sequencing was CD8+ T cells sorted from blood. The chain's CDR3 is CAWSVEGGEAFF. In nucleotides, the CDR3 is TGTGCCTGGAGCGTAGAAGGGGGTGAAGCTTTCTTT.